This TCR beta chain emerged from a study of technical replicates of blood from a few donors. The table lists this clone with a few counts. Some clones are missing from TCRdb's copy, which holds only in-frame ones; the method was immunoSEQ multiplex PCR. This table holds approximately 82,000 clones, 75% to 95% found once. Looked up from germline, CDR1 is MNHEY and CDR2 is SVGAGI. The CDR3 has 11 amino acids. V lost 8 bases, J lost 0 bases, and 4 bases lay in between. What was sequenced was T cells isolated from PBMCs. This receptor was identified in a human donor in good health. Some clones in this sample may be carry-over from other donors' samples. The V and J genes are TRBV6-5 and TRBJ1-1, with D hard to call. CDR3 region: CASRVNTEAFF. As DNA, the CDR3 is TGTGCCAGCCGCGTGAACACTGAAGCTTTCTTT.